Described below is a single TCR beta chain sequence and its context. Its antigen remains unidentified. The data were obtained in a study of T cell clones after liver transplantation. Overall study: TCRbeta sequencing after a pre-transplant mixed lymphocyte reaction identified graft-donor-reactive clones, later tracked in post-transplant blood. Third-party-reactive TCRbeta sequences from pre-transplant mixed lymphocyte reactions served as antigen-independent comparators.

Study-level findings and limits: Rather than being deleted, graft donor-reactive T cells may have moved into the graft. A larger donor-reactive than third-party decline suggested partial antigen-specific deletion.

Using immunoSEQ multiplex PCR, the repertoire was profiled, and TCRdb retains in-frame clones only, with some absent. This table holds some 80,000 clones, 84% found once. Germline V lookup: CDR1 SGHVS, CDR2 FNYEAQ. This CDR3 spans 10 amino acids. V lost 3 bases and J 5 bases, leaving 2 bases between the germline ends. Material: CD4+ T cells from blood, obtained roughly 50 months after liver transplant. The J gene is TRBJ2-7, the V gene TRBV7-6; D unclear. The origin of this receptor is a human patient who received a liver transplant. Among the T cells, some may be from the graft donor. Here the CDR3 reads CASSFDEQYF. CDR3 nucleotide sequence: TGTGCCAGCAGCTTCGACGAGCAGTACTTC.